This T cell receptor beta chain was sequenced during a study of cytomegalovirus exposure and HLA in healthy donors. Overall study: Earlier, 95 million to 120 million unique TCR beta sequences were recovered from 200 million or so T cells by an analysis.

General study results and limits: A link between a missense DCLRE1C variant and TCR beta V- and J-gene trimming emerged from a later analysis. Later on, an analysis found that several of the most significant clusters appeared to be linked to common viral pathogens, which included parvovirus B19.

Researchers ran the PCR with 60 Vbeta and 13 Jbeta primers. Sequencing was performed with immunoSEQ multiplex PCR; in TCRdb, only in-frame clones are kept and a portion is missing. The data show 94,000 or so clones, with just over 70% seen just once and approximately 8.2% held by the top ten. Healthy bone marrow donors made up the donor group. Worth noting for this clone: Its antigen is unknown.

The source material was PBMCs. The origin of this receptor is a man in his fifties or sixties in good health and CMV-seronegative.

The CDR3 nucleotides read TGTGCCAGCAGTCAACAGCTACGCACAGATACGCAGTATTTT. Amino acids: CASSQQLRTDTQYF. The chain is built from TRBV2 and TRBJ2-3; D unclear. This CDR3 has 14 residues. Deletions cut 5 bases from V and 1 base from J, with 10 bases between. From germline, CDR1 is SNHLY and CDR2 FYNNEI.